These 7 T cell receptor beta chains originate from one sample sequenced in a study of T cells after yellow fever vaccination. A single record per CDR3 protein comes from TCRdb applying MiXCR to the 5' RACE reads. In the table there are over 300,000 distinct CDR3 sequences, 3.6% of which are singletons. The sequencing used PBMCs, collected on the day of the yellow fever booster vaccination. All receptors come from a man aged 18 to 29 who received the YFV17D yellow fever vaccine.

This clonotype was seen repeatedly, ten times or more. V usage is TRBV7-2 and J usage is TRBJ2-5; 9 bases are a match to TRBD2. Germline lookup yields CDR1 SGHTA and CDR2 FQGNSA. J gave up 14 bases and V 1 base, and 14 bases lay outside the gene matches. This CDR3 spans 15 amino acids. The chain's CDR3 is CASSLGGTSWRSVYF. DNA of the CDR3: TGTGCCAGCAGCTTAGGTGGGACTAGCTGGAGGTCCGTCTACTTC.

In its sample, this clonotype was seen many times. This chain uses TRBV20-1 with TRBJ1-6, with TRBD1 identical over 7 bases. Germline loops: CDR1 DFQATT, CDR2 SNEGSKA (reference sequence). The CDR3 runs 15 residues. Losses at the gene ends were 4 bases for V and 0 bases for J; bases not matched to a gene: 3. CDR3 DNA sequence: TGCAGTGCTATGCGGGACAGCTCCTATAATTCACCCCTCCACTTT. Translation gives CSAMRDSSYNSPLHF.

There are many counts of this clonotype. The chain has TRBV4-2 and TRBJ2-5; D uncertain. CDR1 is LGHNA, CDR2 YNFKEQ, per germline. V was trimmed by 3 bases and J by 5 bases, leaving 10 bases between them. The CDR3 runs to 13 residues. CDR3 loop: CASSQSVAETQYF. For the CDR3, the DNA is TGTGCCAGCAGCCAGAGTGTTGCGGAGACCCAGTACTTC.

The rearrangement links TRBV3-1 to TRBJ1-3; D not certain. CDR3 length: 15 amino acids. The germline V and J ends were trimmed by 0 bases and 0 bases, with 6 bases remaining between them. Germline CDR1 reads LGHDT; CDR2 reads YNNKEL (reference sequence). The CDR3 DNA reads as TGTGCCAGCAGCCAAGATATCTCCTCTGGAAACACCATATATTTT. Translation gives CASSQDISSGNTIYF.

The sample holds a few counts of this clonotype. V gene TRBV4-3 combines with J gene TRBJ2-3; 12 bases line up with TRBD2. After removal of 0 bases from V and 6 bases from J, the junction contained 7 bases not matched to a gene. The CDR3 has 17 amino acids. Germline loops: CDR1 LGHNA, CDR2 YSLEER. The DNA of the CDR3 is TGCGCCAGCAGCCAAGATCCGCTAGCGGGGGGGTTGGATACGCAGTATTTT. It codes for CASSQDPLAGGLDTQYF.

The chain is built from TRBV4-3 and TRBJ1-5; 8 bases agree with TRBD1. Germline V lookup: CDR1 LGHNA, CDR2 YSLEER. Unmatched junction bases numbered 3, after V lost 0 bases and J lost 2 bases. This CDR3 has 16 amino acids. CDR3 coding DNA: TGCGCCAGCAGCCAAGAATGGGGACAGGGCAATCAGCCCCAGCATTTT. It translates to CASSQEWGQGNQPQHF.

This clonotype was seen many times. The V gene is TRBV4-2, the J gene TRBJ2-4; weak D call: TRBD2 (6 bases). V dropped 4 bases and J dropped 2 bases, with 15 bases sitting between them. The CDR3 has 16 residues. CDR1 LGHNA and CDR2 YNFKEQ come from the germline V gene. CDR3 region: CASSPASGGSKNIQYF. CDR3 in DNA: TGTGCCAGCAGCCCCGCTTCTGGGGGGTCCAAAAACATTCAGTACTTC.